The 27 T cell receptor beta chains listed next were all sequenced from one sample in a study of T cells in Graves' hyperthyroidism and ophthalmopathy. The TCR beta CDR3 regions underwent amplification using RNA transcripts as the source. The HTBI primer set drove a first-round RT-PCR of the TCR CDR3. TCRdb processed the multiplex PCR reads anew with MiXCR; each CDR3 protein has one entry. The sample contains 660,000 or so distinct CDR3 sequences, over 40% of which appear only once. Material for sequencing was peripheral blood or thyroid tissue (not recorded which). Receptor source: an adult man with Graves' disease, either hyperthyroidism or ophthalmopathy (not recorded which).

This clonotype was counted a few times. The chain employs TRBV12-3 or TRBV12-4 and TRBJ2-5, with D unclear. The CDR3 sequence is 12 residues long. Deletions cut 5 bases from V and 7 bases from J, with 11 bases between. The CDR3 loop is CASSAFWGTQYF. CDR3 nucleotide sequence: TGTGCCAGCAGTGCCTTTTGGGGGACCCAGTACTTC.

With respect to this clonotype: The limits of the CDR3 on the DNA are not certain, so only TCRdb's listed CDR3 is given. This chain joins TRBV29-1 and TRBJ1-2; the table's D call, TRBD1, has no DNA check behind it. The CDR3 is 19 residues long, counting both termini. Looked up from germline, CDR1 is SQVTM and CDR2 is ANQGSEA. CDR3 protein: CSVAPTGEQYFGPGYGYTF.

In the case of this clonotype: A much larger clone differs by one base, so this may be a read error. The conserved phenylalanine or tryptophan normally closing the CDR3 is absent here, so this likely arose from a read error. V gene TRBV15 combines with J gene TRBJ2-7, with TRBD2 as a possible D gene (6 bases). Deletions cut 3 bases from V and 1 base from J, with 16 bases between. The CDR3 has 16 residues. Germline V gene sequence: CDR1 LNHNV, CDR2 YYDKDF (reference sequence). The CDR3 nucleotides read TGTGCCACCAGCAGGGACCTTGGGGCGGGGTCCTACGAGCAGTACCTC. Amino acid sequence: CATSRDLGAGSYEQYL.

This clonotype was seen ten or more times. The V and J genes are TRBV7-2 and TRBJ2-7; either TRBD1 or TRBD2 may supply D (5 bases each). CDR3 length: 14 amino acids. Germline lookup yields CDR1 SGHTA and CDR2 FQGNSA. V was cut by 5 bases and J by 4 bases, with 15 bases left in between. CDR3 bases: TGTGCCAGCAGCCCCCGAGGGGTGGGGTACGAGCAGTACTTC. Its protein is CASSPRGVGYEQYF. Combining the CDR3 with reference TRBV7-2 and TRBJ2-7 gives the whole variable domain GAGVSQSPSNKVTEKGKDVELRCDPISGHTALYWYRQSLGQGLEFLIYFQGNSAPDKSGLPSDRFSAERTGGSVSTLTIQRTQQEDSAVYLCASSPRGVGYEQYFGPGTRLTVT.

This clonotype was counted only a few times. V and J are TRBV20-1 and TRBJ2-5; D is possibly TRBD1 (5 bases). Germline assignment: CDR1 DFQATT and CDR2 SNEGSKA (reference sequence). This CDR3 has 12 amino acids. The V end was cut by 3 bases, the J end by 4 bases, with 9 bases between. In DNA form, the CDR3 reads TGCAGTGCTAGGTGGCAGGGAGAGACCCAGTACTTC. Amino acids: CSARWQGETQYF.

This clonotype occurred many times. The V call is TRBV7-9, the J call TRBJ2-7; no clear D gene. The germline CDR1 and CDR2 sequences are SEHNR and FQNEAQ (reference sequence). This CDR3 is 12 amino acids long. V was shortened by 3 bases and J by 7 bases, with 10 bases between the two germline ends. The CDR3 sequence: CASSLGGTEQYF. In nucleotides, the CDR3 is TGTGCCAGCAGCTTGGGCGGAACGGAGCAGTACTTC.

This clonotype was picked up many times. The chain employs TRBV24-1 and TRBJ1-5; D remains ambiguous. Germline V CDR1 and CDR2: KGHDR, SFDVKD. Trimming pared 2 bases from V and 6 bases from J, leaving 7 bases between. The CDR3 is made up of 13 amino acids. CDR3 DNA: TGTGCCACCAGTGATTGGGTAGGTCAGCCCCAGCATTTT. Translation gives CATSDWVGQPQHF.

This clonotype occurred many times. V and J are TRBV6-1 and TRBJ1-2; the D is unclear. The CDR3 has 12 residues. CDR1 is MNHNS and CDR2 is SASEGT in the germline V gene. V was clipped by 7 bases and J by 4 bases, with 10 bases between them. CDR3 in DNA: TGTGCCAGCACGGCCACTAGCTATGGCTACACCTTC. This gives the protein CASTATSYGYTF.

This clonotype was picked up many times. The genes are TRBV10-3 and TRBJ1-6; unclear D gene. The germline CDR1 and CDR2 sequences are ENHRY and SYGVKD. The CDR3 extends over 12 amino acids. Trimming took off 6 bases at V and 7 bases at J, with 7 bases between the two ends. This CDR3 reads CAIREGNSPLHF. CDR3 nucleotides: TGTGCCATCAGGGAAGGGAATTCACCCCTCCACTTT.

This clonotype was seen many times. This sequence joins TRBV20-1 and TRBJ1-4; 7 bases align to TRBD1. After removal of 6 bases from V and 7 bases from J, the junction contained 11 bases not matched to a gene. The CDR3 consists of 14 residues. The germline CDR1 and CDR2 sequences are DFQATT and SNEGSKA (reference sequence). The CDR3 spells CSAPRQGLFEKLFF. The CDR3 bases are TGCAGTGCGCCGCGACAGGGCTTGTTTGAAAAACTGTTTTTT.

The chain joins TRBV29-1 to TRBJ1-5, with 9 bases aligning to TRBD1. CDR3 length equals 16 residues. Per germline, CDR1 SQVTM and CDR2 ANQGSEA. CDR3 in DNA: TGCAGTGCGCCGGACAGGGGTCGGGGTAGCAATCAGCCCCAGCATTTT. The encoded protein is CSAPDRGRGSNQPQHF.

J is TRBJ1-5 and V is TRBV12-3 or TRBV12-4; TRBD1 matches 9 bases. CDR3 size: 15 residues. Unmatched junction bases numbered 6, after V lost 7 bases and J lost 2 bases. CDR3 in DNA: TGTGCCAGCAATTATACAGGGGGCGGCAATCAGCCCCAGCATTTT. This translates into CASNYTGGGNQPQHF.

This clonotype was counted many times. This chain joins TRBV2 and TRBJ1-1; D not resolved. This CDR3 has 14 residues. V lost 7 bases and J 0 bases, leaving 12 bases between the germline ends. Germline V gene sequence: CDR1 SNHLY, CDR2 FYNNEI. The CDR3 DNA sequence: TGTGCCAGCACCCCGAGGAGTGTGAACACTGAAGCTTTCTTT. Encoded protein: CASTPRSVNTEAFF.

V and J are TRBV13 and TRBJ1-4, with D maybe TRBD1 (5 bases). The V end lost 5 bases, the J end lost 9 bases, and 22 bases lay between the germline ends. The CDR3 is 16 residues long. Germline lookup yields CDR1 PRHDT and CDR2 FYEKMQ (reference sequence). This CDR3 is CASSRPQGRSEKKLFF. CDR3 nucleotides: TGTGCCAGCAGCCGACCTCAGGGACGGTCGGAGAAAAAACTGTTTTTT. Full variable domain (remainder filled in from reference TRBV13 and TRBJ1-4): AAGVIQSPRHLIKEKRETATLKCYPIPRHDTVYWYQQGPGQDPQFLISFYEKMQSDKGSIPDRFSAQQFSDYHSELNMSSLELGDSALYFCASSRPQGRSEKKLFFGSGTQLSVL.

Details on this clonotype: Germline and junction disagree at one end, which may indicate a read error. V and J are TRBV7-2 and TRBJ2-6, with 9 bases aligning to TRBD1. The CDR3 is 12 amino acids. CDR1 and CDR2 (germline): SGHTA, FQGNSA. CDR3: CASSHPGQGAAF. The CDR3, as DNA: TGTGCCAGCAGTCATCCGGGACAGGGCGCAGCTTTC.

About this clonotype: Possible read error: a much larger clone is one base away. For the CDR3, the DNA is TGTGCCAGCAGTGGAGGGTCCCAAATTAATTCACCCCTCCACTTT. It yields the protein CASSGGSQINSPLHF. The chain employs TRBV2 and TRBJ1-6; unclear D gene. V dropped 4 bases and J dropped 6 bases, with 13 bases sitting between them. Germline loops: CDR1 SNHLY, CDR2 FYNNEI. CDR3 size: 15 residues.

This chain links TRBV20-1 with TRBJ1-4; 7 bases align to TRBD1. V lost 2 bases, J lost 4 bases, and 4 bases stayed unmatched. Germline V CDR1 and CDR2: DFQATT, SNEGSKA (reference sequence). This CDR3 region has 14 residues. This CDR3 reads CSARPGQNNEKLFF. CDR3 nucleotides: TGCAGTGCTAGACCGGGACAGAATAATGAAAAACTGTTTTTT.

The chain is built from TRBV7-3 and TRBJ1-1; 8 nucleotides agree with TRBD1. CDR1 and CDR2 (germline): SGHTA, FQGTGA. CDR3 length: 13 amino acids. The CDR3 DNA reads TGTGCTCGGCCCGGACAGGGCAACACTGAAGCTTTCTTT. Amino acids: CARPGQGNTEAFF.

The rearrangement uses TRBV30 and TRBJ1-1; tentatively, D is TRBD1 (5 bases). Germline V gives CDR1 GTSNPN, CDR2 SVGIG (reference sequence). The CDR3 has 13 amino acids. Trimming left V 4 bases short and J 2 bases short, with 11 bases between. CDR3 DNA: TGTGCCTGGAAAGTTCAGGGAAACACTGAAGCTTTCTTT. Amino acids: CAWKVQGNTEAFF.

The gene calls are TRBV7-9 and TRBJ1-2; D gene uncertain. Germline V gene data show CDR1 as SEHNR and CDR2 as FQNEAQ (reference sequence). Trimming took 0 bases from V and 7 from J, leaving 12 bases between them. The CDR3 is 14 amino acids. As DNA, the CDR3 is TGTGCCAGCAGCTTAGCCGACGGAAGCTCTGGCTACACCTTC. Encoded protein: CASSLADGSSGYTF.

The CDR3 sequence: CASSSGQGREQPQHF. CDR3 sequence (DNA): TGTGCCAGTAGTTCGGGACAGGGTAGGGAACAGCCCCAGCATTTT. The chain employs TRBV19 and TRBJ1-5; 9 bases match TRBD1. Germline CDR1 LNHDA, CDR2 SQIVND (reference sequence). The CDR3 is 15 amino acids. The junction had 9 bases not matched to a gene; V was cut back by 5 bases and J by 7 bases.

This clonotype was seen repeatedly, ten times or more. The chain is built from TRBV9 and TRBJ1-2; unclear D gene. Trimming stripped 0 bases from V and 2 bases from J, with 8 bases between. From germline, CDR1 is SGDLS and CDR2 YYNGEE. The CDR3 extends over 14 amino acids. CDR3 region: CASSVDAVNYGYTF. CDR3 bases: TGTGCCAGCAGCGTAGACGCAGTAAACTATGGCTACACCTTC. The full variable domain, in which reference TRBV9 and TRBJ1-2 provide the parts outside the CDR3, is DSGVTQTPKHLITATGQRVTLRCSPRSGDLSVYWYQQSLDQGLQFLIQYYNGEERAKGNILERFSAQQFPDLHSELNLSSLELGDSALYFCASSVDAVNYGYTFGSGTRLTVV.

The rearrangement links TRBV29-1 to TRBJ1-2; a possible D gene is TRBD1 (6 bases). Trimming removed 8 bases at V and 5 bases at J, with 18 bases between. The V gene's germline CDR1 is SQVTM and CDR2 ANQGSEA. This CDR3 contains 13 residues. For the CDR3, the DNA is TGCAGCTTAGCCCGACAGGAAGTATATGGCTACACCTTC. This encodes CSLARQEVYGYTF. Filled out from reference TRBV29-1 and TRBJ1-2, the complete variable domain reads SAVISQKPSRDICQRGTSLTIQCQVDSQVTMMFWYRQQPGQSLTLIATANQGSEATYESGFVIDKFPISRPNLTFSTLTVSNMSPEDSSIYLCSLARQEVYGYTFGSGTRLTVV.

The CDR3 region is CSARVPGVRETQYF. As DNA, the CDR3 is TGCAGTGCTAGAGTTCCGGGGGTCCGAGAGACCCAGTACTTC. J is TRBJ2-5 and V is TRBV20-1, with D perhaps matching TRBD2 (6 bases). There are 14 residues in the CDR3. Per the germline V gene, CDR1 is DFQATT and CDR2 is SNEGSKA (reference sequence). Trimming pared 1 base from V and 4 bases from J, leaving 13 bases between.

The chain has TRBV25-1 and TRBJ1-2; D uncertain. Germline lookup yields CDR1 MGHDK and CDR2 SYGVNS. Deletions cut 4 bases from V and 4 bases from J, with 22 bases between. The CDR3 contains 17 residues. This chain's CDR3 is CASSATPGGLPTYGYTF. DNA of the CDR3: TGTGCCAGCAGTGCTACCCCAGGTGGTCTGCCTACCTATGGCTACACCTTC.

The chain employs TRBV29-1 and TRBJ2-7, with 8 bases matching TRBD1. Germline trimming cut 6 bases from V and 1 base from J; bases unmatched to any gene: 5. Germline CDR1 and CDR2: SQVTM and ANQGSEA. The CDR3 sequence is 13 residues long. The CDR3 DNA sequence: TGCAGCGTGCGCCGGGACAGGTCCTACGAGCAGTACTTC. It translates to CSVRRDRSYEQYF.

This clonotype is a singleton in its sample. The V and J genes are TRBV29-1 and TRBJ1-2; D not certain. With 8 bases removed from V and 6 bases from J, the gap between germline ends came to 10 bases. The CDR3 contains 10 residues. The V gene's germline CDR1 is SQVTM and CDR2 ANQGSEA. For the CDR3, the DNA is TGCAGCTTGGCCGGGGATGGCTACACCTTC. Its translation is CSLAGDGYTF.